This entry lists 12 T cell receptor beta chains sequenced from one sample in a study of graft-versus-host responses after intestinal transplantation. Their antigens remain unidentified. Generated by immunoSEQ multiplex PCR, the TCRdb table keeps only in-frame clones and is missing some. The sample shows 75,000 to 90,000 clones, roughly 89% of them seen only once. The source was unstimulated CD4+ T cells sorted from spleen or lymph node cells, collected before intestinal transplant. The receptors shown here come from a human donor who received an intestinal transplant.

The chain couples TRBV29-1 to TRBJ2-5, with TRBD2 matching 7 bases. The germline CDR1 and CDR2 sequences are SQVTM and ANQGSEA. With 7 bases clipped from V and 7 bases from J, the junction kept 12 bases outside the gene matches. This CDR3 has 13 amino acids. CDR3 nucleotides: TGCAGCGCACCAAAAGCGGGAAGTGTGACCCAGTACTTC. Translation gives CSAPKAGSVTQYF.

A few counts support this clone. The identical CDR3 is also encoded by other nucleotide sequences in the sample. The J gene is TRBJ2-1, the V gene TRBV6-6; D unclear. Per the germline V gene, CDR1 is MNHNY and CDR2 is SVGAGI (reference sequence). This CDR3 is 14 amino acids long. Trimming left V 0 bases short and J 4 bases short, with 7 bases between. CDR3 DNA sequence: TGTGCCAGCAGTTACTCCCGGGTTTACAATGAGCAGTTCTTC. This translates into CASSYSRVYNEQFF.

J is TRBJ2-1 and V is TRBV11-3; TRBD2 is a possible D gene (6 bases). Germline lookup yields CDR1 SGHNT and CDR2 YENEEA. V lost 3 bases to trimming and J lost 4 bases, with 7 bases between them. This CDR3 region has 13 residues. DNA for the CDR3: TGTGCCAGCAGCTTGGGAGGTTACAATGAGCAGTTCTTC. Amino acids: CASSLGGYNEQFF. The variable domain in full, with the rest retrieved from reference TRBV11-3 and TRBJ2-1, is EAGVVQSPRYKIIEKKQPVAFWCNPISGHNTLYWYLQNLGQGPELLIRYENEEAVDDSQLPKDRFSAERLKGVDSTLKIQPAELGDSAVYLCASSLGGYNEQFFGPGTRLTVL.

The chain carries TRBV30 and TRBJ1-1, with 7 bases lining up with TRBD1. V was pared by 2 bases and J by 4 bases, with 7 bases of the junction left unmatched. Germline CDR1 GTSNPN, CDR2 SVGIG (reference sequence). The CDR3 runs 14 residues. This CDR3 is CAWSPRGRGTEAFF. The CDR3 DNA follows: TGTGCCTGGAGTCCCAGGGGGAGAGGCACTGAAGCTTTCTTT. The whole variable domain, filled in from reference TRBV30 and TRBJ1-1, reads SQTIHQWPATLVQPVGSPLSLECTVEGTSNPNLYWYRQAAGRGLQLLFYSVGIGQISSEVPQNLSASRPQDRQFILSSKKLLLSDSGFYLCAWSPRGRGTEAFFGQGTRLTVV.

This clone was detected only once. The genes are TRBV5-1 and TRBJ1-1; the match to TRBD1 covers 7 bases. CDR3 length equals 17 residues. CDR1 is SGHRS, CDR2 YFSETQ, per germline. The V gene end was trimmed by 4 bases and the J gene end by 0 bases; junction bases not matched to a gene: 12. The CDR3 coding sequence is TGCGCCAGCAGCCTGGTTAGGTTGGACAGGATGAACACTGAAGCTTTCTTT. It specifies CASSLVRLDRMNTEAFF.

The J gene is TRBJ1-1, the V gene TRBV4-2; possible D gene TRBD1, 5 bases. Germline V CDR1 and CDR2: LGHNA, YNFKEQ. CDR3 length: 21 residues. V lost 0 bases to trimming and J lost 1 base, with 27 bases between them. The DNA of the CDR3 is TGTGCCAGCAGCCAAGAATCGCGGGACGGCGTTCAATTAACCCAGAACACTGAAGCTTTCTTT. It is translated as CASSQESRDGVQLTQNTEAFF.

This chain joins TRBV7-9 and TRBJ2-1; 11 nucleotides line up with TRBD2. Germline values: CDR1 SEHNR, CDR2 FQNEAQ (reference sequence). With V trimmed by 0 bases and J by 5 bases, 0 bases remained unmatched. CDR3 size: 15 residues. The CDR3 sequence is CASSLAGLADNEQFF. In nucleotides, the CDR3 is TGTGCCAGCAGCTTAGCGGGACTAGCGGACAATGAGCAGTTCTTC.

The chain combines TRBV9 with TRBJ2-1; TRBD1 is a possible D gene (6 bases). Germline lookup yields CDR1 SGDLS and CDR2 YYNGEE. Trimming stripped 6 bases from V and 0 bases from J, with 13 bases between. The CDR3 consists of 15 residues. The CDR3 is CASTRGGSSYNEQFF. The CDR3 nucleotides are TGTGCCAGCACTCGAGGGGGTAGCTCCTACAATGAGCAGTTCTTC.

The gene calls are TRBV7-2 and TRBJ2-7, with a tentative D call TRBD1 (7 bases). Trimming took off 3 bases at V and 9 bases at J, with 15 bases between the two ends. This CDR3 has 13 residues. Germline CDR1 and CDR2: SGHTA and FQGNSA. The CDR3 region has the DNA TGTGCCAGCAGCTTTGACAGGGAGGCAGGGCAGTACTTC. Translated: CASSFDREAGQYF.

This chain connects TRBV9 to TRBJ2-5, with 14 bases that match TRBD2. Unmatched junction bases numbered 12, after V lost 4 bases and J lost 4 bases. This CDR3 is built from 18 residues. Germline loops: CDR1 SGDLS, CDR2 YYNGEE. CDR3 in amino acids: CASSPGLAGGRLGETQYF. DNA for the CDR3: TGTGCCAGCAGCCCTGGACTAGCGGGGGGCCGGTTAGGAGAGACCCAGTACTTC.

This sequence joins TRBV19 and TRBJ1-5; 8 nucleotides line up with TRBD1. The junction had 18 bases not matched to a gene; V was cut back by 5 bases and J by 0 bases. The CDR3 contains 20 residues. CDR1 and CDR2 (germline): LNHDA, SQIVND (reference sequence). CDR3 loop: CASSPHRQGTPYDSNQPQHF. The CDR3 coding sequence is TGTGCCAGTAGTCCACATAGACAGGGGACGCCCTATGATAGCAATCAGCCCCAGCATTTT. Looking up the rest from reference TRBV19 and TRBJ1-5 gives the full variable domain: DGGITQSPKYLFRKEGQNVTLSCEQNLNHDAMYWYRQDPGQGLRLIYYSQIVNDFQKGDIAEGYSVSREKKESFPLTVTSAQKNPTAFYLCASSPHRQGTPYDSNQPQHFGDGTRLSIL.

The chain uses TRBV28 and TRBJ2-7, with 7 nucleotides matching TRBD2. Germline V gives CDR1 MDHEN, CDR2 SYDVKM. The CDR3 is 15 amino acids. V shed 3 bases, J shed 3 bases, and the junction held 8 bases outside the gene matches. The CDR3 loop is CASSLGGAPYYEQYF. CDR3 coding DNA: TGTGCCAGCAGTTTGGGAGGGGCGCCCTACTACGAGCAGTACTTC.